This TCR beta chain was identified in a study of monozygotic twins with inflammatory bowel disease. TCRdb re-called the 5' RACE reads, yielding one record per CDR3 amino acid sequence without DNA. The sample's table shows roughly 120,000 distinct CDR3 sequences. Germline assignment: CDR1 LNHDA and CDR2 SQIVND (reference sequence). This CDR3 is built from 14 residues. The rearrangement uses TRBV19 and TRBJ1-2. The clonotype was recovered from a human donor with ulcerative colitis or Crohn's disease, or a healthy co-twin of an affected twin (not recorded which). Material: blood. This chain's CDR3 is CASSIGSTNYGYTF.